This T cell receptor beta chain comes out of a study of Ad26.COV2.S vaccination and SARS-CoV-2 variants. The treatment was: around 19 received Ad26.COV2.S at low or high dose, single or two shots; 5 received placebo; per-sample allocation not given. Repertoires come from day 63 after the first vaccine or placebo injection. Sequenced by immunoSEQ multiplex PCR; TCRdb stores in-frame clones only, minus some. Counted here are about 410,000 clones, over 80% occurring once; the ten biggest clones make up under 2%. This CDR3 comprises 15 residues. Between the trimmed V and J ends, which lost 1 base and 6 bases, there was a span of 13 bases. Germline-derived CDR1 and CDR2 are LGHDT and YNNKEL (reference sequence).

V gene TRBV3-1 (or the pseudogene TRBV3-2) combines with J gene TRBJ2-1, with D perhaps TRBD1 or TRBD2 (6 bases each). This TCR derives from a person aged 18-65 years who received the Ad26.COV2.S COVID-19 vaccine or a placebo. The source was peripheral blood, collected in a trial of Ad26.COV2.S vaccine versus placebo. The CDR3 DNA is TGTGCCAGCAGCCAAGCTCCGGGGGCTGGCAATGAGCAGTTCTTC. Amino acids: CASSQAPGAGNEQFF.